Presented here are 7 T cell receptor beta chains from one specimen sequenced in a study of blood T cell repertoires in COVID-19. The repertoire was sequenced with immunoSEQ multiplex PCR; TCRdb's copy has only in-frame clones and lacks some. Of approximately 120,000 clones listed, more than 70% are singletons. Sequenced: peripheral blood. The receptor source for this set is a human donor in a cohort sampled during active COVID-19.

This rearrangement joins TRBV18 to TRBJ2-7, with a weak D call TRBD1 (5 bases). The CDR3 has 13 amino acids. V gave up 2 bases and J gave up 6 bases, with 11 bases separating them. Germline-derived CDR1 and CDR2 are KGHSH and LQKENI. As DNA, the CDR3 is TGTGCCAGCTCACCAGTGGGGCCAGGCGAGCAGTACTTC. Its translation is CASSPVGPGEQYF.

The V and J genes are TRBV5-1 and TRBJ1-1; no reliable D call. CDR3 size: 14 residues. Germline V gives CDR1 SGHRS, CDR2 YFSETQ. The V and J ends lost 0 bases and 5 bases respectively, with 11 bases between them. The CDR3 reads CASSLDPAGTEAFF. In DNA form, the CDR3 reads TGCGCCAGCAGCTTGGATCCAGCGGGAACTGAAGCTTTCTTT.

The CDR3 here is CASSAFLKGIPGANVLTF. CDR3 in DNA: TGTGCCAGTAGTGCCTTTTTAAAGGGGATCCCTGGGGCCAACGTCCTGACTTTC. The chain has TRBV19 and TRBJ2-6, with D maybe TRBD1 (5 bases). V shed 5 bases and J shed 2 bases, with 19 bases lying between them. In germline, CDR1 is LNHDA, CDR2 SQIVND (reference sequence). The CDR3 loop spans 18 amino acids.

The CDR3 nucleotides are TGTGCCAGCAGCCTTCGAAGCGGGAGCGGCGGGGAGCTGTTTTTT. Amino acid sequence: CASSLRSGSGGELFF. The chain couples TRBV11-2 to TRBJ2-2; 8 nucleotides match TRBD2. CDR1 and CDR2 (germline): SGHAT, FQNNGV. With V trimmed by 5 bases and J by 7 bases, 9 bases remained unmatched. CDR3 size: 15 residues.

The gene calls are TRBV3-1 (or the pseudogene TRBV3-2) and TRBJ2-5, with 7 bases aligning to TRBD1. The germline V gene has CDR1 LGHDT and CDR2 YNNKEL (reference sequence). The length of the CDR3 is 15 residues. Unmatched junction bases numbered 7, after V lost 1 base and J lost 5 bases. CDR3: CASSQGNTGAETQYF. CDR3 nucleotide sequence: TGTGCCAGCAGCCAAGGGAATACAGGGGCCGAGACCCAGTACTTC.

CDR3 nucleotide sequence: TGTGCCAGCAGCCAAGATCCTCAAAAGGGGCGCTACGAGCAGTACTTC. This codes for CASSQDPQKGRYEQYF. The chain employs TRBV4-2 and TRBJ2-7, with D perhaps matching TRBD1 (5 bases). Trimming pared 0 bases from V and 3 bases from J, leaving 15 bases between. Germline-derived CDR1 and CDR2 are LGHNA and YNFKEQ. This CDR3 is built from 16 residues.

The rearrangement joins TRBV6-4 to TRBJ2-1, with 9 bases aligning to TRBD1. The trim removed 4 bases at V and 3 bases at J, leaving 4 bases unmatched. This CDR3 has 15 residues. Germline values: CDR1 MRHNA, CDR2 SNTAGT. The CDR3 bases are TGTGCCAGCAGTGCCGGGACAGGGAACTACAATGAGCAGTTCTTC. This encodes CASSAGTGNYNEQFF.